These 32 T cell receptor beta chains came from one sample sequenced in a study of T cell clonality in common variable immunodeficiency. Data came from immunoSEQ multiplex PCR; TCRdb stores just in-frame clones and leaves some out. The profile covers around 34,000 clones, none occurring a single time. The sequenced sample was peripheral blood mononuclear cells. The receptors were gathered from a person aged 18 to 69 in good health.

This clone was seen many times. The DNA ends 3 residues before the CDR3 does, and the rest of the CDR3 is filled in from the germline J gene. The rearrangement uses TRBV19 and TRBJ1-1, with D tentatively TRBD1 (5 bases). Germline assignment: CDR1 LNHDA and CDR2 SQIVND (reference sequence). V lost 3 bases and J lost 0, with 8 bases in between. The CDR3 covers 14 residues. CDR3 sequence reads: CASSISGLNTEAFF. The sequenced part of the CDR3 DNA is TGTGCCAGTAGTATTTCAGGGCTGAACACTGAA.

About this clone itself: The read is 3 residues too short to cover the CDR3 end, so that end is filled in from the germline J gene. The gene calls are TRBV20-1 and TRBJ2-7; 8 positions agree with TRBD2. CDR1 and CDR2 (germline): DFQATT, SNEGSKA (reference sequence). This CDR3 spans 13 amino acids. The CDR3 bases that were read are TGCACCGACCGCGGATGGACTAGCAGCGAG. Amino acid sequence: CTDRGWTSSE. The entire CDR3 protein reads CTDRGWTSSEQYF.

This clone was counted many times. Coverage ceases 3 residues before the CDR3 finishes, and the germline J gene fills in the end. V is TRBV5-1 and J is TRBJ1-2, with TRBD1 as a possible D gene (5 bases). Germline V gene sequence: CDR1 SGHRS, CDR2 YFSETQ. The V gene lost 10 bases and the J gene lost 5 bases, with 18 bases spanning the gap. This CDR3 spans 13 amino acids. The part of the CDR3 DNA that was read is TGCGCCTCGACTTGGGGAGGGGATTATGGC. This encodes CASTWGGDYG. The CDR3 reads in full as CASTWGGDYGYTF.

In this sample, this clone turned up many times. The CDR3 end lies 3 residues beyond the end of the read and is filled in from the germline J gene. V usage is TRBV2 and J usage is TRBJ1-3, with TRBD1 as a possible D gene (5 bases). V was pared by 4 bases and J by 0 bases, with 13 bases between. The CDR3 length is 16 residues. The germline CDR1 and CDR2 sequences are SNHLY and FYNNEI. CDR3 sequence reads: CASSAGQPSSGNTIYF. The sequenced part of the CDR3 DNA is TGTGCCAGCAGTGCAGGGCAGCCGAGCTCTGGAAACACC.

In its sample, this clone was seen many times. From the germline J gene comes the end of the CDR3, since the read stops 3 residues before it. The chain uses TRBV6-1 and TRBJ2-2, with TRBD2 matching 10 bases. This CDR3 spans 15 amino acids. The ends lost 2 bases at V and 6 bases at J; junction bases unmatched: 3. Germline V gene lookup returns CDR1 MNHNS and CDR2 SASEGT. Here the CDR3 reads CASSEIAGGPGELFF. CDR3 DNA, as far as it was read: TGTGCCAGCAGTGAAATAGCGGGAGGTCCCGGGGAG.

This clone was observed at least ten times. This chain's CDR3 is CASTRGSGRSTDTQYF. Incomplete CDR3 DNA: TGTGCCAGCACCCGGGGGAGCGGGAGAAGCACAGATACG. The chain joins TRBV2 to TRBJ2-3; 8 positions agree with TRBD2. The CDR3 end falls 3 residues outside the read, so it is completed with the germline J gene. The CDR3 has 16 amino acids. Per germline, CDR1 SNHLY and CDR2 FYNNEI. V was pared by 7 bases and J by 0 bases, with 9 bases of the junction left unmatched.

Comment on this clone: Read coverage stops 3 residues before the CDR3 terminus; the germline J gene supplies the remainder. This sample also contains other DNA sequences that code for the same CDR3. The chain employs TRBV10-3 and TRBJ2-7; 9 bases match TRBD1. J gave up 5 bases and V 7 bases, and 3 bases lay outside the gene matches. The CDR3 is 12 amino acids. Germline lookup yields CDR1 ENHRY and CDR2 SYGVKD. CDR3 bases read: TGTGCCATCACTGGACAGGGGAACGAG. Its translation is CAITGQGNE. The complete CDR3 protein is CAITGQGNEQYF.

This clone has at least ten counts. From the germline J gene comes the end of the CDR3, since the read stops 3 residues before it. The V gene is TRBV13, the J gene TRBJ1-1; D call uncertain. The CDR3 consists of 14 residues. V lost 5 bases, J lost 4 bases, and 14 bases lay in between. Germline V CDR1 and CDR2: PRHDT, FYEKMQ (reference sequence). The CDR3 region is CASSLVRSGTEAFF. The CDR3 bases that were read are TGTGCCAGCAGCCTCGTCCGGTCGGGCACTGAA. The full variable domain, rest sourced from reference TRBV13 and TRBJ1-1, is AAGVIQSPRHLIKEKRETATLKCYPIPRHDTVYWYQQGPGQDPQFLISFYEKMQSDKGSIPDRFSAQQFSDYHSELNMSSLELGDSALYFCASSLVRSGTEAFFGQGTRLTVV.

This clone was found many times. Read data end 3 residues before the CDR3 end; the end is taken from the germline J gene. The chain couples TRBV5-1 to TRBJ2-1, with 12 bases that match TRBD2. Germline V gene data show CDR1 as SGHRS and CDR2 as YFSETQ. The J segment lost 8 bases and the V segment lost 4 bases, leaving 13 bases of the junction unmatched. There are 17 residues in the CDR3. The CDR3 spells CASSLHPLAGGDDEQFF. The sequenced part of the CDR3 DNA is TGCGCCAGCAGCCTACATCCGCTAGCGGGGGGGGACGATGAG.

This clone came up many times. From the germline J gene comes the end of the CDR3, since the read stops 3 residues before it. The chain links TRBV6-2 or TRBV6-3 to TRBJ1-2, with D perhaps TRBD1 (6 bases). Germline V gene data show CDR1 as MNHEY and CDR2 as SVGEGT. V was cut by 5 bases and J by 4 bases, with 17 bases left in between. This CDR3 is built from 15 residues. The sequenced part of the CDR3 DNA is TGTGCCAGCAGTAACGTCAGGGGCACGAGCTATGGC. This encodes CASSNVRGTSYG. The whole CDR3 sequence is CASSNVRGTSYGYTF.

This clone appeared many times. Read coverage stops 3 residues before the CDR3 terminus; the germline J gene supplies the remainder. This chain links TRBV20-1 with TRBJ1-2, with unresolved D. The length of the CDR3 is 11 residues. Germline CDR1 is DFQATT and CDR2 is SNEGSKA (reference sequence). V was clipped by 5 bases and J by 1 base, with 5 bases between them. The CDR3 region is CSARNNYGYTF. The part of the CDR3 DNA that was read is TGCAGTGCTCGTAATAACTATGGC.

This clone was counted ten times or more. The CDR3 bases that were read are TGCAGTGTGGGACAGGGGACCATAGCCAAAAACATT. It yields the protein CSVGQGTIAKNI. The full CDR3 protein reads CSVGQGTIAKNIQYF. The J gene is TRBJ2-4, the V gene TRBV20-1, with TRBD1 matching 10 bases. The CDR3 end falls 3 residues outside the read, so it is completed with the germline J gene. CDR1 DFQATT and CDR2 SNEGSKA come from the germline V gene (reference sequence). V dropped 7 bases and J dropped 0; count of bases not matched to a gene: 6. The length of the CDR3 is 15 residues.

This clone was seen many times. The read terminates 3 residues ahead of where the CDR3 ends, so the germline J gene completes it. This rearrangement joins TRBV20-1 to TRBJ2-1, with 11 bases lining up with TRBD2. V gave up 6 bases and J gave up 8 bases; unmatched junction bases: 12. Germline V gives CDR1 DFQATT, CDR2 SNEGSKA (reference sequence). The CDR3 is 15 residues long. The CDR3 DNA, read in part, is TGCAGTGCCAGACTAGCGGGACGGACTCAGTATGAG. Protein sequence: CSARLAGRTQYE. The entire CDR3 reads CSARLAGRTQYEQFF.

This clone occurred many times. The CDR3 goes on 3 residues after the read ends, and that part is filled in from the germline J gene. The chain has TRBV18 and TRBJ2-3, with 15 nucleotides matching TRBD2. Germline V lookup: CDR1 KGHSH, CDR2 LQKENI. V gave up 3 bases and J gave up 2 bases; unmatched junction bases: 6. The CDR3 is 18 residues long. CDR3 sequence reads: CASSPGTSGRSNTDTQYF. CDR3 DNA (partial): TGTGCCAGCTCACCCGGGACTAGCGGGAGGTCGAACACAGATACG.

This clone was observed many times. Coverage ceases 3 residues before the CDR3 finishes, and the germline J gene fills in the end. The chain has TRBV5-1 and TRBJ2-3; 12 bases line up with TRBD2. The germline CDR1 and CDR2 sequences are SGHRS and YFSETQ. The junction had 6 bases not matched to a gene; V was cut back by 3 bases and J by 4 bases. The CDR3 has 16 residues. The CDR3 is CASSSGTSGFADTQYF. The sequenced CDR3 bases are TGCGCCAGCAGCTCCGGGACTAGCGGGTTCGCAGATACG. The whole variable domain, filled in from reference TRBV5-1 and TRBJ2-3, reads KAGVTQTPRYLIKTRGQQVTLSCSPISGHRSVSWYQQTPGQGLQFLFEYFSETQRNKGNFPGRFSGRQFSNSRSEMNVSTLELGDSALYLCASSSGTSGFADTQYFGPGTRLTVL.

Ten or more counts support this clone. The read ends 3 residues early relative to the CDR3; the germline J gene fills the gap. This chain uses TRBV5-1 with TRBJ2-2; TRBD1 is a possible D gene (5 bases). Germline values: CDR1 SGHRS, CDR2 YFSETQ. The CDR3 totals 13 residues. Trimming shortened V by 5 bases and J by 1 base, and 6 bases separated the two germline ends. The CDR3 is CASRTENTGELFF. The CDR3 DNA, read in part, is TGCGCCAGCAGGACAGAGAACACCGGGGAG.

This clone was picked up many times. The read ends 3 residues early relative to the CDR3; the germline J gene fills the gap. This same CDR3 is encoded by further DNA sequences in the sample. This rearrangement joins TRBV7-9 to TRBJ1-5; 9 bases map to TRBD1. The CDR3 totals 14 residues. The germline V gene has CDR1 SEHNR and CDR2 FQNEAQ (reference sequence). After removal of 5 bases from V and 4 bases from J, the junction contained 3 bases not matched to a gene. CDR3 DNA (partial): TGTGCCAGCAGCCCCGGACAGGGGAATCAGCCC. Translating gives CASSPGQGNQP. In full, the CDR3 is CASSPGQGNQPQHF.

This clone was counted ten times or more. The read finishes 3 residues shy of the CDR3 end, and the germline J gene is used to complete it. V gene TRBV7-9 combines with J gene TRBJ1-1; 7 bases align to TRBD1. The CDR3 consists of 15 residues. The germline CDR1 and CDR2 sequences are SEHNR and FQNEAQ (reference sequence). The V segment lost 4 bases and the J segment 1 base; nucleotides outside the gene matches: 6. Partial CDR3 DNA: TGTGCCAGCAGCTCGAATACAGGGGCGAACACTGAA. It codes for CASSSNTGANTE. The CDR3 reads in full as CASSSNTGANTEAFF.

Many counts were recorded for this clone. The sequence runs out 3 residues before the end of the CDR3; the remainder is reconstructed from the germline J gene. The chain joins TRBV5-1 to TRBJ2-1, with a possible D match to TRBD2 (6 bases). This CDR3 is built from 16 residues. The ends were cut back, 2 bases at V and 1 base at J, with 13 bases in the middle. Germline V gives CDR1 SGHRS, CDR2 YFSETQ. The CDR3 bases that were read are TGCGCCAGCAGCTTATACCGCGGGGAATCCTACAATGAG. As protein: CASSLYRGESYNE. The CDR3, in full, reads CASSLYRGESYNEQFF.

CDR3 region: CAISESTGRAGNYEQYF. The part of the CDR3 DNA that was read is TGTGCCATCAGTGAGTCGACGGGGAGGGCCGGGAACTACGAG. This chain connects TRBV10-3 to TRBJ2-7; 7 nucleotides line up with TRBD2. Sequencing ends 3 residues short of the CDR3 end; the germline J gene provides the rest. V shed 0 bases, J shed 3 bases, and the junction held 11 bases outside the gene matches. This CDR3 has 17 amino acids. Looked up from germline, CDR1 is ENHRY and CDR2 is SYGVKD.

This clone was counted at least ten times. The sequence runs out 3 residues before the end of the CDR3; the remainder is reconstructed from the germline J gene. The rearrangement joins TRBV18 to TRBJ1-4; TRBD1 agrees at 11 bases. The CDR3 runs to 14 residues. CDR1 KGHSH and CDR2 LQKENI come from the germline V gene. V was clipped by 3 bases and J by 8 bases; unmatched bases: 2. The CDR3 DNA, read in part, is TGTGCCAGCTCACCGGGACAGGGGGACGAAAAA. Protein sequence: CASSPGQGDEK. The whole CDR3 is CASSPGQGDEKLFF.

This clone was seen repeatedly, ten times or more. Read data end 3 residues before the CDR3 end; the end is taken from the germline J gene. The rearrangement joins TRBV20-1 to TRBJ1-1, with 7 bases that match TRBD1. Germline V gene sequence: CDR1 DFQATT, CDR2 SNEGSKA (reference sequence). V lost 4 bases and J lost 1; bases outside the gene matches: 3. There are 13 residues in the CDR3. The covered CDR3 bases are TGCAGTGCTACGGACAGGAGGAACACTGAA. Protein product: CSATDRRNTE. The CDR3 reads in full as CSATDRRNTEAFF.

This clone was recorded at least ten times. From the germline J gene comes the end of the CDR3, since the read stops 3 residues before it. The chain uses TRBV20-1 and TRBJ2-7; 9 nucleotides align to TRBD1. The junction had 10 bases not matched to a gene; V was cut back by 3 bases and J by 4 bases. Germline assignment: CDR1 DFQATT and CDR2 SNEGSKA (reference sequence). The CDR3 is 15 amino acids. CDR3 region: CSASPSTGGYYEQYF. The part of the CDR3 DNA that was read is TGCAGTGCTAGTCCTTCGACAGGGGGGTATTACGAG.

This clone has a count of ten or more. CDR3 DNA (partial): TGTGCCAGCAGCCCTTACGGACAGGGGGAGCAGCCC. Translated: CASSPYGQGEQP. The full CDR3 is CASSPYGQGEQPQHF. The V call is TRBV7-9, the J call TRBJ1-5; TRBD1 aligns across 10 bases. The read ends 3 residues shy of where the CDR3 ends; the end is completed using the germline J gene. There are 15 residues in the CDR3. Looked up from germline, CDR1 is SEHNR and CDR2 is FQNEAQ (reference sequence). V lost 5 bases to trimming and J lost 7 bases; unmatched junction nucleotides: 8. Together with reference TRBV7-9 and TRBJ1-5, the CDR3 gives the full variable domain: DTGVSQNPRHKITKRGQNVTFRCDPISEHNRLYWYRQTLGQGPEFLTYFQNEAQLEKSRLLSDRFSAERPKGSFSTLEIQRTEQGDSAMYLCASSPYGQGEQPQHFGDGTRLSIL.

At least ten counts were recorded for this clone. The read comes to an end 3 residues before the CDR3 does, leaving the germline J gene to fill in the end. The chain combines TRBV20-1 with TRBJ2-3; TRBD2 matches 7 bases. Trimming at V came to 6 bases and at J to 1 base, leaving 16 bases not matched to a gene. The germline V gene encodes CDR1 DFQATT and CDR2 SNEGSKA (reference sequence). The CDR3 has 17 amino acids. The part of the CDR3 DNA that was read is TGCAGTGCCATTGGTAGCGGGCCGTTTGGTGGCACAGATACG. Its translation: CSAIGSGPFGGTDT. Given in full, the CDR3 is CSAIGSGPFGGTDTQYF.

This clone was observed many times. Coverage ceases 3 residues before the CDR3 finishes, and the germline J gene fills in the end. The chain carries TRBV19 and TRBJ2-5, with D tentatively TRBD1 (6 bases). The V gene's germline CDR1 is LNHDA and CDR2 SQIVND (reference sequence). The V end was cut by 8 bases, the J end by 5 bases, with 12 bases between. The CDR3 runs 12 residues. The CDR3 loop reads CASASGVETQYF. The DNA read from the CDR3 is TGTGCCAGTGCCTCAGGGGTGGAGACC. Together with reference TRBV19 and TRBJ2-5, the CDR3 gives the full variable domain: DGGITQSPKYLFRKEGQNVTLSCEQNLNHDAMYWYRQDPGQGLRLIYYSQIVNDFQKGDIAEGYSVSREKKESFPLTVTSAQKNPTAFYLCASASGVETQYFGPGTRLLVL.

This clone was picked up many times. The DNA ends 3 residues before the CDR3 does, and the rest of the CDR3 is filled in from the germline J gene. This rearrangement joins TRBV5-1 to TRBJ1-3; D gene ambiguous. CDR3 length equals 14 residues. V lost 2 bases and J 0 bases, leaving 6 bases between the germline ends. The germline V gene encodes CDR1 SGHRS and CDR2 YFSETQ. The sequenced part of the CDR3 DNA is TGCGCCAGCAGCTTCGGGTACTCTGGAAACACC. It specifies CASSFGYSGNT. From start to end, the CDR3 is CASSFGYSGNTIYF.

This clone has a handful of counts. The CDR3 is cut off 3 residues early in the read; its end comes from the germline J gene. The chain has TRBV18 and TRBJ2-2, with TRBD1 matching 8 bases. Germline V gene sequence: CDR1 KGHSH, CDR2 LQKENI. The CDR3 contains 15 residues. V gave up 4 bases and J gave up 4 bases; unmatched junction bases: 5. CDR3 sequence reads: CASSRRGRSTGELFF. CDR3 DNA, as far as it was read: TGTGCCAGCTCACGCAGGGGGCGAAGCACCGGGGAG.

This clone was seen many times. The read halts 3 residues ahead of the CDR3 end, with the missing end drawn from the germline J gene. The chain recombines TRBV6-1 with TRBJ1-6, with a possible D match to TRBD1 (6 bases). Germline CDR1 and CDR2: MNHNS and SASEGT. V dropped 1 base and J dropped 8 bases, with 12 bases sitting between them. This CDR3 has 15 residues. The DNA read from the CDR3 is TGTGCCAGCAGTGAAGTCATAGCAGGGGATTCACCC. Protein sequence: CASSEVIAGDSP. The full CDR3 is CASSEVIAGDSPLHF.

At least ten counts were recorded for this clone. The read comes to an end 3 residues before the CDR3 does, leaving the germline J gene to fill in the end. The chain couples TRBV7-2 to TRBJ1-5; D is unclear. Germline CDR1 is SGHTA and CDR2 is FQGNSA. The CDR3 runs to 12 residues. The ends were cut back, 5 bases at V and 7 bases at J, with 9 bases in the middle. CDR3 sequence: CASSPNVQPQHF. Incomplete CDR3 DNA: TGTGCCAGCAGCCCTAACGTGCAGCCC.

This clone was detected ten times or more. The read comes to an end 3 residues before the CDR3 does, leaving the germline J gene to fill in the end. This sequence joins TRBV4-2 and TRBJ2-7, with 7 bases matching TRBD2. CDR1 and CDR2 from the germline V gene are LGHNA and YNFKEQ. The CDR3 covers 15 residues. The V gene end was trimmed by 4 bases and the J gene end by 4 bases; junction bases not matched to a gene: 10. The CDR3 region is CASSRSAGLRYEQYF. Incomplete CDR3 DNA: TGTGCCAGCAGCCGCTCCGCGGGACTAAGGTACGAG.

This clone was seen many times. The sequence runs out 3 residues before the end of the CDR3; the remainder is reconstructed from the germline J gene. The rearrangement uses TRBV20-1 and TRBJ2-1, with 10 nucleotides matching TRBD1. J gave up 2 bases and V 1 base, and 2 bases lay outside the gene matches. This CDR3 has 15 amino acids. Looked up from germline, CDR1 is DFQATT and CDR2 is SNEGSKA (reference sequence). Incomplete CDR3 DNA: TGCAGTGCTAGAGCCGGGACAGGGGCCTACAATGAG. It yields the protein CSARAGTGAYNE. The full CDR3 protein reads CSARAGTGAYNEQFF.